This TCR beta chain was identified during a study of shared clonotypes between healthy human individuals. Study-level results: Only blood underwent sampling, and tissue repertoires likely differ. Against clonotypes common to all four donors, non-shared ones had lower generation probabilities.

In the original processing: From ImmunoSEQ came sequences covering only the junction and carrying no quality scores, so filtering differed. The table came from immunoSEQ multiplex PCR; TCRdb's copy has only in-frame clones and leaves some out. V and J calls and clone size are those listed in that table; D and trimming were worked out from the DNA. The sample records around 940,000 clones, about 80% being singletons. To note about this clone: Its antigen is undetermined.

Germline loops: CDR1 SGHTS, CDR2 YDEGEE. The CDR3 runs 14 residues. Trimming took 4 bases from V and 5 from J, leaving 12 bases between them. Donors, healthy HIV-negative adults, lacked recent acute infections or vaccinations. Sample: memory CD4+ T cells sorted from blood. Subset described: CD45RA-negative fraction. The chain is built from TRBV5-8 and TRBJ2-2; D is possibly TRBD2 (5 bases). The receptor was derived from a man younger than 35 in good health. CDR3 protein: CASSGLRGTGELFF. For the CDR3, the DNA is TGTGCCAGCAGCGGCCTTCGGGGAACCGGGGAGCTGTTTTTT.